The entry below gives a single T cell receptor beta chain sequence along with its context. Using immunoSEQ multiplex PCR, the repertoire was profiled, and TCRdb retains in-frame clones only, with some absent. This repertoire shows about 2 million clones, about 95% found once; its top ten account for 1% to 1.5%. The sample belongs to a study of shared clonotypes between healthy human individuals. Trimming at V came to 5 bases and at J to 8 bases, leaving 12 bases not matched to a gene. The CDR3 contains 15 residues. Per germline, CDR1 MDHEN and CDR2 SYDVKM. Cells designated naive CD8 were CD45RO-negative and were positively selected for CCR7, with terminally differentiated effector memory CD45RA+ cells excluded.

The sample was naive CD8+ T cells sorted from blood. The clonotype originates from a man in his late teens or twenties in good health. The chain combines TRBV28 with TRBJ1-2; 9 positions agree with TRBD1. CDR3 nucleotide sequence: TGTGCCAGCAGTGAGGTCACAGGGGGCTATCGCGGCTACACCTTC. This gives the protein CASSEVTGGYRGYTF.